These T cell receptor beta chains were read from a single sample in a study of PD-1 blockade in classical Hodgkin lymphoma. Libraries were prepared by immunoSEQ multiplex PCR; TCRdb keeps only in-frame clonotypes and omits some of them. The data show about 11,000 clones, approximately 80% seen once. This specimen consisted of peripheral blood mononuclear cells (PBMCs), obtained before the second cycle of nivolumab. The source of these receptors is a human donor with classical Hodgkin lymphoma. The CDR3 runs from the conserved cysteine through the conserved F or W. A D gene is named only where the DNA matches it firmly. The size entry is marked missing in some rows and otherwise reads once, few, many or a size class.

TRBD2,NA,TRBJ2-2,TRBV6-4,CASSGLAGAGELFF,TGTGCCAGCAGTGGACTAGCGGGAGCCGGGGAGCTGTTTTTT
NA,NA,TRBJ2-7,TRBV2,CASSVGQARYEQYF,TGTGCCAGCAGTGTCGGCCAGGCGCGCTACGAGCAGTACTTC
NA,NA,TRBJ2-6,TRBV6-5,CASSFHRLSGANVLTF,TGTGCCAGCAGTTTTCACAGGTTATCTGGGGCCAACGTCCTGACTTTC
NA,NA,TRBJ2-4,TRBV2,CASRMGVLAKNIQYF,TGTGCCAGCAGGATGGGGGTTTTAGCCAAAAACATTCAGTACTTC
NA,NA,TRBJ2-7,TRBV28,CASSQQGGTTSYEQYF,TGTGCCAGCAGTCAGCAGGGAGGGACAACATCCTACGAGCAGTACTTC
NA,NA,TRBJ1-4,TRBV7-9,CASSSRRGGGEEKLFF,TGTGCCAGCAGCTCTCGTCGAGGGGGAGGGGAGGAAAAACTGTTTTTT
NA,NA,TRBJ2-5,TRBV7-8,CASSPEQGSQETQYF,TGTGCCAGCAGTCCTGAACAGGGATCCCAAGAGACCCAGTACTTC
NA,NA,TRBJ2-7,TRBV7-7,CASSLTSQLEQYF,TGTGCTAGCAGCTTAACTAGCCAGCTCGAGCAGTACTTC
NA,NA,TRBJ2-3,TRBV14,CASSPLREADTQYF,TGTGCCAGCAGCCCCCTCCGGGAAGCAGATACGCAGTATTTT
TRBD1,NA,TRBJ2-6,TRBV19,CASSLRTGGSSGANVLTF,TGTGCCAGTAGTCTAAGGACAGGAGGCTCCTCTGGGGCCAACGTCCTGACTTTC
TRBD1,NA,TRBJ1-5,TRBV7-9,CASSPGQGGQPQHF,TGTGCCAGCAGCCCAGGACAGGGAGGGCAGCCCCAGCATTTT
NA,NA,TRBJ2-5,TRBV4-1,CASSQLGSVQETQYF,TGCGCCAGCAGCCAATTGGGGAGCGTCCAAGAGACCCAGTACTTC
NA,NA,TRBJ2-1,TRBV7-9,CASSSPTEYYNEQFF,TGTGCCAGCAGCTCACCGACAGAATACTACAATGAGCAGTTCTTC
NA,NA,TRBJ2-7,TRBV28,CASSSPEIPPNEQYF,TGTGCCAGCAGTTCCCCAGAGATCCCCCCCAACGAGCAGTACTTC
NA,NA,TRBJ2-2,TRBV2,CASSEETRELFF,TGTGCCAGCAGTGAAGAGACCCGGGAGCTGTTTTTT
NA,NA,TRBJ2-3,TRBV6-1,CASEGGRTSTDTQYF,TGTGCCAGCGAGGGCGGGCGGACTAGCACAGATACGCAGTATTTT
TRBD1,few,TRBJ1-1,TRBV10-1,CASSTGTGDYEAFF,TGCGCCAGCAGCACCGGGACAGGAGACTATGAAGCTTTCTTT
NA,NA,TRBJ2-3,TRBV6-4,CASSVGRDTDTQYF,TGTGCCAGCAGTGTAGGGCGGGACACAGATACGCAGTATTTT